Included here is one TCR beta chain sequence, with context. This specimen comes from a study of cytomegalovirus exposure and HLA in healthy donors. The CDR3 contains 16 residues. The V end was cut by 3 bases, the J end by 1 base, with 13 bases between. From germline, CDR1 is SGHTA and CDR2 FQGNSA. PCR amplification relied on 60 Vbeta primers (plus 13 Jbeta primers). TCRdb keeps only in-frame clones here, not all; method: immunoSEQ multiplex PCR. Here the sample spans 45,000 to 60,000 clones, 80% being singletons. This TCR came from a man between 25 and 39 years old in good health and CMV-seropositive. Sequenced sample: PBMCs. V and J are TRBV7-2 and TRBJ1-5; a possible D gene is TRBD1 (6 bases). CDR3: CASSFTFDRSNQPQHF. As DNA, the CDR3 is TGTGCCAGCAGCTTCACCTTTGACAGGAGCAATCAGCCCCAGCATTTT.